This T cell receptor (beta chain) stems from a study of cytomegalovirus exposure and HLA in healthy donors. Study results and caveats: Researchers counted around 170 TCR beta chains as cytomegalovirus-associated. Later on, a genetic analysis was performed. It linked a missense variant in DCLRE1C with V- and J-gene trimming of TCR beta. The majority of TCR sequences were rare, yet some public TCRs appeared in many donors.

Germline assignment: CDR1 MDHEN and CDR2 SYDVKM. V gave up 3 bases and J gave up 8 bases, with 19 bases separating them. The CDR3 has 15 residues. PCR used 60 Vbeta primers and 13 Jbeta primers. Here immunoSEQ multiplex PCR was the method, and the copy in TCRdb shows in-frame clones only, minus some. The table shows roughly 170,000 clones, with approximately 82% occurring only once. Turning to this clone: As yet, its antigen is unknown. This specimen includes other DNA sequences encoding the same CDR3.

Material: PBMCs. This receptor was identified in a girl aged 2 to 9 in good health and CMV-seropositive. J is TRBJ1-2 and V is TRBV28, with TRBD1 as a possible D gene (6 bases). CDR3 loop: CASSFPGQSLWGYTF. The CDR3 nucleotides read TGTGCCAGCAGTTTCCCCGGACAGTCCCTATGGGGCTACACCTTC.